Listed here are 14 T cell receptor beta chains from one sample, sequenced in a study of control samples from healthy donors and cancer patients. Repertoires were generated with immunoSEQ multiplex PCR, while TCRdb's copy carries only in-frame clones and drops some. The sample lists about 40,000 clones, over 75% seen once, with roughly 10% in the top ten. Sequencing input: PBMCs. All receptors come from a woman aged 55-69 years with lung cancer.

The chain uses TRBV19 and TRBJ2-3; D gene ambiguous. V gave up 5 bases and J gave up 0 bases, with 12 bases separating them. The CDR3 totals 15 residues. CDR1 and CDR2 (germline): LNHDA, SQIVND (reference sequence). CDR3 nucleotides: TGTGCCAGTAGTGCCAGTAAGATAAGCACAGATACGCAGTATTTT. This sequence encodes CASSASKISTDTQYF.

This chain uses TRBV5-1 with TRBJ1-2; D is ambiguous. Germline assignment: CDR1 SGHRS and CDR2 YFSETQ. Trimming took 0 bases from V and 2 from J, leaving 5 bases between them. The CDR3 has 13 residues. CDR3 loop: CASSLGHNYGYTF. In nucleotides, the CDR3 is TGCGCCAGCAGCTTGGGACACAACTATGGCTACACCTTC.

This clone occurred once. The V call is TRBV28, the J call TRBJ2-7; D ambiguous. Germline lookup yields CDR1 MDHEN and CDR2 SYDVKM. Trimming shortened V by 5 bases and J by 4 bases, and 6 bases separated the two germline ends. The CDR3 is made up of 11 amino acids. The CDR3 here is CASSARYEQYF. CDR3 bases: TGTGCCAGCAGTGCCAGATACGAGCAGTACTTC.

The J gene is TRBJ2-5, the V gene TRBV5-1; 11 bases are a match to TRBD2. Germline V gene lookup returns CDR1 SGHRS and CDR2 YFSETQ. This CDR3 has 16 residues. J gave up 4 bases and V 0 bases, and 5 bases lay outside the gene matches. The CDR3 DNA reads TGCGCCAGCAGCTTGGGGGCTAGCGGGAGGCGAGAGACCCAGTACTTC. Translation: CASSLGASGRRETQYF.

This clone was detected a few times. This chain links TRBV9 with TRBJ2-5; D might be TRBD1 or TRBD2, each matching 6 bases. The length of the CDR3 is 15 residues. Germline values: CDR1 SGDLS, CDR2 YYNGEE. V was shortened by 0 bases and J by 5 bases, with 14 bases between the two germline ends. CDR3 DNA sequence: TGTGCCAGCAGCGTAGCTGAGGGGGGATGGGAGACCCAGTACTTC. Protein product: CASSVAEGGWETQYF.

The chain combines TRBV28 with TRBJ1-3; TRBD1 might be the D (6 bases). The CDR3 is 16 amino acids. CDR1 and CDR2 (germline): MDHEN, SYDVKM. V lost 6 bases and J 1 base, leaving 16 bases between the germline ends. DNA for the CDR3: TGTGCCAGCAGACTAACAGGGAGGGAATCTGGAAACACCATATATTTT. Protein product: CASRLTGRESGNTIYF.

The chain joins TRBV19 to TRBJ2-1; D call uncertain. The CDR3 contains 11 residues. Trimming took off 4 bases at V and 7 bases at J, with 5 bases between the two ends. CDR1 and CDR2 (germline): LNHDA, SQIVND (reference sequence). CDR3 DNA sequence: TGTGCCAGTAGTACCGCAAATGAGCAGTTCTTC. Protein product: CASSTANEQFF.

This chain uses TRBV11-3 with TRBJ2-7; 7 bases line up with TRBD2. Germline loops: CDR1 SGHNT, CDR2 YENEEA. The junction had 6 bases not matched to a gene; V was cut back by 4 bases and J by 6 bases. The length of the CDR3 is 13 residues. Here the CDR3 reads CASSSFGLGEQYF. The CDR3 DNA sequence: TGTGCCAGCAGCTCTTTTGGACTAGGCGAGCAGTACTTC.

The CDR3 bases are TGTGCCACCAGCAGAGATACGGATAGCTCCTACGAGCAGTACTTC. Translated: CATSRDTDSSYEQYF. This chain links TRBV15 with TRBJ2-7; D is undetermined. Between the trimmed V and J ends, which lost 0 bases and 0 bases, there was a span of 9 bases. This CDR3 is 15 amino acids long. Germline CDR1 reads LNHNV; CDR2 reads YYDKDF (reference sequence).

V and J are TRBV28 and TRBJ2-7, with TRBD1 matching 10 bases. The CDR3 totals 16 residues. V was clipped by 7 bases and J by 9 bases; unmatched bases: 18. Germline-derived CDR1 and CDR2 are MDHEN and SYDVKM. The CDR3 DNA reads TGTGCCAGCACCGATCGCCGTTGGGACAGGGGTACTTCGCAGTACTTC. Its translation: CASTDRRWDRGTSQYF.

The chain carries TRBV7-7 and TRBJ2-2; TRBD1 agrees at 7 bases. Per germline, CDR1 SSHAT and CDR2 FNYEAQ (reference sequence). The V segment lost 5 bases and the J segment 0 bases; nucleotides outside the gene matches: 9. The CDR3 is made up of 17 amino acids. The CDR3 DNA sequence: TGTGCCAGCAGCGCGTCGTGGGACAGCGCGAACACCGGGGAGCTGTTTTTT. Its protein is CASSASWDSANTGELFF.

The CDR3 spells CSVQSSSYEQYF. Written as DNA, the CDR3 is TGCAGCGTTCAGAGCTCTTCCTACGAGCAGTACTTC. The chain recombines TRBV29-1 with TRBJ2-7; the D is unclear. Trimming removed 5 bases from V and 1 base from J, with 9 bases in between. Germline lookup yields CDR1 SQVTM and CDR2 ANQGSEA. This CDR3 spans 12 amino acids.

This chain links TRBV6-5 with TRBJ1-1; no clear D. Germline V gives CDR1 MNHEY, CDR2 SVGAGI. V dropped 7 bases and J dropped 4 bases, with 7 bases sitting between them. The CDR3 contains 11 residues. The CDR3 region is CASNSGTEAFF. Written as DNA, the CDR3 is TGTGCCAGCAATAGTGGCACTGAAGCTTTCTTT.

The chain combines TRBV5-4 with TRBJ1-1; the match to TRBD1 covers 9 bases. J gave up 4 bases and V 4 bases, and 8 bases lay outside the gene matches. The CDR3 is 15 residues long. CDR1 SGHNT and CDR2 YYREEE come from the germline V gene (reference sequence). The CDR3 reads CASSVTGGRGTEAFF. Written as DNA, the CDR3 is TGTGCCAGCAGCGTAACAGGGGGCAGGGGCACTGAAGCTTTCTTT.